These 14 T cell receptor beta chains came from one sample sequenced in a study of post-analysis software for immune sequencing data. These receptors have no known antigen. Study results and limitations: Comparison of patients with controls showed about 5 TRBV segments more frequent in patients, TRBV5-6, TRBV5-1 and TRBV20-1 among them.

Unique molecular identifiers were carried by the TCR beta cDNA libraries. Each CDR3 protein is one row after TCRdb ran MiXCR on the PCR reads. The table includes some 190,000 distinct CDR3 sequences, 29% detected once. The sample was blood. Source of these receptors: a girl aged 2-17 years with multiple sclerosis.

In this sample, this clonotype turned up a few times. The rearrangement joins TRBV2 to TRBJ1-2; TRBD1 matches at 7 bases. CDR1 is SNHLY, CDR2 FYNNEI, per germline. V shed 6 bases, J shed 5 bases, and the junction held 3 bases outside the gene matches. CDR3 size: 12 residues. In DNA, the CDR3 is TGTGCCAGCAGGGACAGGCGGTATGGCTACACCTTC. Its protein product is CASRDRRYGYTF.

This clonotype was detected only a few times. The J gene is TRBJ2-3, the V gene TRBV12-3 or TRBV12-4; D gene unclear. The CDR3 is 13 residues long. With 3 bases removed from V and 1 base from J, the gap between germline ends came to 5 bases. The chain's CDR3 is CASSFSGTDTQYF. In DNA, the CDR3 is TGTGCCAGCAGTTTCTCCGGCACAGATACGCAGTATTTT.

This clonotype was seen a handful of times. The chain uses TRBV7-2 and TRBJ2-4, with 8 nucleotides matching TRBD1. The length of the CDR3 is 18 residues. Per germline, CDR1 SGHTA and CDR2 FQGNSA. Trimming took 4 bases from V and 1 from J; bases not matched to a gene: 12. The CDR3 region is CASSSKGQGAGAKNIQYF. DNA for the CDR3: TGTGCCAGCAGCTCAAAGGGGCAGGGGGCTGGGGCCAAAAACATTCAGTACTTC. The whole variable domain, remainder taken from reference TRBV7-2 and TRBJ2-4, is GAGVSQSPSNKVTEKGKDVELRCDPISGHTALYWYRQSLGQGLEFLIYFQGNSAPDKSGLPSDRFSAERTGGSVSTLTIQRTQQEDSAVYLCASSSKGQGAGAKNIQYFGAGTRLSVL.

The CDR3 nucleotides are TGCAGTGCTAGAGATGGCGGAAGCTCCTACAATGAGCAGTTCTTC. Its protein is CSARDGGSSYNEQFF. The chain carries TRBV20-1 and TRBJ2-1; D unclear. Germline loops: CDR1 DFQATT, CDR2 SNEGSKA (reference sequence). The CDR3 extends over 15 amino acids. Trimming left V 0 bases short and J 0 bases short, with 9 bases between.

This clonotype was observed a handful of times. The chain links TRBV30 to TRBJ2-5, with D hard to call. The CDR3 sequence is 14 residues long. Germline CDR1 reads GTSNPN; CDR2 reads SVGIG (reference sequence). V dropped 3 bases and J dropped 11 bases, with 22 bases sitting between them. The CDR3 here is CAWSSTVLYNEQYF. The CDR3 coding sequence is TGTGCCTGGAGCTCTACTGTCCTCTACAATGAGCAGTACTTC.

This clonotype was picked up many times. This sequence joins TRBV29-1 and TRBJ1-2; a possible D gene is TRBD1 (6 bases). The CDR3 runs to 12 residues. Germline CDR1 SQVTM, CDR2 ANQGSEA. Deletions cut 7 bases from V and 3 bases from J, with 12 bases between. CDR3 sequence: CSGGRTDYGYTF. The CDR3 DNA reads as TGCAGCGGCGGTAGGACAGACTATGGCTACACCTTC.

The chain combines TRBV5-8 with TRBJ2-6; D not resolved. Germline V CDR1 and CDR2: SGHTS, YDEGEE. The CDR3 spans 16 residues. Trimming took 0 bases from V and 1 from J, leaving 8 bases between them. The CDR3 DNA sequence: TGTGCCAGCAGCTTGGAACCAATATCTGGGGCCAACGTCCTGACTTTC. Translating it yields CASSLEPISGANVLTF.

This clonotype was picked up a small number of times. The chain combines TRBV5-6 with TRBJ2-7; D not certain. CDR1 is SGHDT, CDR2 YYEEEE, per germline. Trimming took 2 bases from V and 6 from J, leaving 6 bases between them. The CDR3 is 11 amino acids. The CDR3 is CASSFAREQYF. As DNA, the CDR3 is TGTGCCAGCAGCTTTGCCCGCGAGCAGTACTTC.

At least ten counts were recorded for this clonotype. The CDR3 DNA reads as TGCAGCGTTGGCCACACCACTAGCACAGATACGCAGTATTTT. Encoded protein: CSVGHTTSTDTQYF. The chain couples TRBV29-1 to TRBJ2-3, with D unclear. The CDR3 sequence is 14 residues long. Germline CDR1 SQVTM, CDR2 ANQGSEA. Trimming shortened V by 4 bases and J by 0 bases, and 11 bases separated the two germline ends.

As concerns this clonotype: This sequence may be a read error, since a much larger clone differs from it by one base. CDR3 amino acids: CASSQDWDRGQDAQYF. The CDR3 DNA reads TGCGCCAGCAGCCAAGATTGGGACAGGGGGCAAGATGCGCAGTATTTT. The rearrangement links TRBV4-1 to TRBJ2-3, with TRBD1 matching 12 bases. Germline V lookup: CDR1 MGHRA, CDR2 YSYEKL. CDR3 length equals 16 residues.

The chain joins TRBV6-1 to TRBJ2-2, with D possibly matching TRBD2 (7 bases). The CDR3 extends over 15 amino acids. CDR1 is MNHNS, CDR2 SASEGT, per germline. The V end was cut by 6 bases, the J end by 4 bases, with 15 bases between. CDR3 residues: CASRGGVTSTGELFF. The CDR3 nucleotides read TGTGCCAGCAGAGGGGGGGTTACTAGCACCGGGGAGCTGTTTTTT.

This clonotype was seen only a few times. J is TRBJ1-1 and V is TRBV27; D is possibly TRBD1 (6 bases). CDR1 and CDR2 (germline): MNHEY, SMNVEV (reference sequence). CDR3 size: 14 residues. Between the trimmed V and J ends, which lost 4 bases and 1 base, there was a span of 10 bases. DNA for the CDR3: TGTGCCAGCAGTTCTCCGACAGGGAACACTGAAGCTTTCTTT. This encodes CASSSPTGNTEAFF.

This clonotype was seen more than once but under ten times. The rearrangement uses TRBV14 and TRBJ1-1; possibly TRBD1 for D (5 bases). V lost 1 base and J lost 11, with 14 bases in between. CDR1 is SGHDN and CDR2 is FVKESK in the germline V gene. This CDR3 is built from 13 residues. The DNA for the CDR3 is TGTGCCAGCAGCCAAGTCCCAGGGAGGAACGCTTTCTTT. This encodes CASSQVPGRNAFF. The whole variable domain, remainder taken from reference TRBV14 and TRBJ1-1, is EAGVTQFPSHSVIEKGQTVTLRCDPISGHDNLYWYRRVMGKEIKFLLHFVKESKQDESGMPNNRFLAERTGGTYSTLKVQPAELEDSGVYFCASSQVPGRNAFFGQGTRLTVV.

This clonotype came up a few times. A much larger clone lies a single base off, so this may be a read error. The gene calls are TRBV28 and TRBJ2-7; 8 bases are shared with TRBD1. V lost 5 bases to trimming and J lost 4 bases; unmatched junction nucleotides: 4. The CDR3 has 13 amino acids. Germline CDR1 and CDR2: MDHEN and SYDVKM. For the CDR3, the DNA is TGTGCCAGCAGTCCGAGACAGGGGTACGAGCAGTACTTC. It codes for CASSPRQGYEQYF. The variable domain in full, with the rest retrieved from reference TRBV28 and TRBJ2-7, is DVKVTQSSRYLVKRTGEKVFLECVQDMDHENMFWYRQDPGLGLRLIYFSYDVKMKEKGDIPEGYSVSREKKERFSLILESASTNQTSMYLCASSPRQGYEQYFGPGTRLTVT.